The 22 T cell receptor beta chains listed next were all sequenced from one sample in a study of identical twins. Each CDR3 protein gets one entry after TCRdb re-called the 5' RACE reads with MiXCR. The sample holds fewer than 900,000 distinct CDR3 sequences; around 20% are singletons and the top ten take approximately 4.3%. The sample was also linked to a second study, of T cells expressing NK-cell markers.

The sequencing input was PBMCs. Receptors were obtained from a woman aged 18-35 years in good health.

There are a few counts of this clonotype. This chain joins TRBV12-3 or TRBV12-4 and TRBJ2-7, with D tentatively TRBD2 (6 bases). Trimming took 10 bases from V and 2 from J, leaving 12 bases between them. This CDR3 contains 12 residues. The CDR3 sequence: CATGTGAYEQYF. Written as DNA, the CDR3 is TGTGCCACCGGGACGGGAGCCTACGAGCAGTACTTC.

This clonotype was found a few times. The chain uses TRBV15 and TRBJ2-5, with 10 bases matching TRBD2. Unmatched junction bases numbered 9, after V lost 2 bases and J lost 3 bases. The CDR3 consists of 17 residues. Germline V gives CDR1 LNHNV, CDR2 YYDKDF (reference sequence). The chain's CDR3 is CATSRSFVTSGEETQYF. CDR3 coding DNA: TGTGCCACCAGCAGATCATTTGTCACTAGCGGGGAAGAGACCCAGTACTTC.

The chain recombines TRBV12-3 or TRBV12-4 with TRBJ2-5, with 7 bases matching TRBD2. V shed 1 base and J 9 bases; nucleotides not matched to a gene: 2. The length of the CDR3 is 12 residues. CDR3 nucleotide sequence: TGTGCCAGCAGTTTAGGGGGGGGGGCCCAGTACTTC. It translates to CASSLGGGAQYF.

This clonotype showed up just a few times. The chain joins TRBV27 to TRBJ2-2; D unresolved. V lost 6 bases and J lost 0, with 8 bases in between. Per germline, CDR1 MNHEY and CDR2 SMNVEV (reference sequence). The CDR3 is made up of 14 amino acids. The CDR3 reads CASRPFPNTGELFF. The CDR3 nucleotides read TGTGCCAGCAGACCATTTCCGAACACCGGGGAGCTGTTTTTT.

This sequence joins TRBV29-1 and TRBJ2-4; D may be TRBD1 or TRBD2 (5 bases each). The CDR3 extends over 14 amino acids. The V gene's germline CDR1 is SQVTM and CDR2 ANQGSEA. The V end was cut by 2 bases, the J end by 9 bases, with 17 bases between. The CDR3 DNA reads TGCAGCGTTGAATTAGGGCTAGCTAGGGGCATTCAGTACTTC. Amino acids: CSVELGLARGIQYF.

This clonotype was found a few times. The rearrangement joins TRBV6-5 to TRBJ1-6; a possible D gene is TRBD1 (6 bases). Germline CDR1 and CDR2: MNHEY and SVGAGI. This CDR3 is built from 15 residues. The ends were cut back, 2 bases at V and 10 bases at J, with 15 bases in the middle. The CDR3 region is CASSYGGPGRSPLHF. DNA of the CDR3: TGTGCCAGCAGTTACGGGGGGCCGGGGCGATCACCCCTCCACTTT.

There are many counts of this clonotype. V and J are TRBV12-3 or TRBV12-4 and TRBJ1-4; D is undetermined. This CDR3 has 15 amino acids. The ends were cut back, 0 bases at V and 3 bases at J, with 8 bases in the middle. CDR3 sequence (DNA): TGTGCCAGCAGTTTAGCCGGGATCGCTAATGAAAAACTGTTTTTT. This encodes CASSLAGIANEKLFF.

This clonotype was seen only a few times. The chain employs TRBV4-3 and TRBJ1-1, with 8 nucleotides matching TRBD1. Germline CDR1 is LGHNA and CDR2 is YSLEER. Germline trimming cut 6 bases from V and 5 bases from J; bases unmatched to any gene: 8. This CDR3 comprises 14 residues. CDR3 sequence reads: CASSSQGASTEAFF. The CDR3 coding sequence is TGCGCCAGCAGTTCCCAGGGGGCGAGTACTGAAGCTTTCTTT.

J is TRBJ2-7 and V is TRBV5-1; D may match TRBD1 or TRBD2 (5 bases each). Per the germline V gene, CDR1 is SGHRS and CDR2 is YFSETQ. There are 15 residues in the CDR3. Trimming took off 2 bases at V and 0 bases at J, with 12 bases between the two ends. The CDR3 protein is CASSFGGAYSYEQYF. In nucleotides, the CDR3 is TGCGCCAGCAGCTTTGGGGGAGCGTACTCCTACGAGCAGTACTTC.

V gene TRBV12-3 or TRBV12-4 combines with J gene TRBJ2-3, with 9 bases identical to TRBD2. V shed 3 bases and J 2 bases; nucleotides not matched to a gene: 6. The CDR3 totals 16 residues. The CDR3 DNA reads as TGTGCCAGCAGTTTCGATGCGGGGGGGGTCACAGATACGCAGTATTTT. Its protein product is CASSFDAGGVTDTQYF.

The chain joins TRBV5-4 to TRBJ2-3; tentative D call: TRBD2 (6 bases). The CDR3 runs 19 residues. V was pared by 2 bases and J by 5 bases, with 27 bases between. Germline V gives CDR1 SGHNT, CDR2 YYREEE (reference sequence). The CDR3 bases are TGTGCCAGCAGCTTTGGGGGGAGTAGACGTTCGCAACATTTAGATACGCAGTATTTT. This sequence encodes CASSFGGSRRSQHLDTQYF. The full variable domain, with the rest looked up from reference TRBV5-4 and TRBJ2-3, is ETGVTQSPTHLIKTRGQQVTLRCSSQSGHNTVSWYQQALGQGPQFIFQYYREEENGRGNFPPRFSGLQFPNYSSELNVNALELDDSALYLCASSFGGSRRSQHLDTQYFGPGTRLTVL.

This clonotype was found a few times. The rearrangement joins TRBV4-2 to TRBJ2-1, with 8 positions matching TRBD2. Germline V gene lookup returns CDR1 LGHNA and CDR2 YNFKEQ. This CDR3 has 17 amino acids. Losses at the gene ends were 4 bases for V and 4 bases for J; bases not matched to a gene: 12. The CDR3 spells CASSRSGGAAAYNEQFF. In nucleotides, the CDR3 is TGTGCCAGCAGCCGGTCCGGGGGGGCGGCGGCGTACAATGAGCAGTTCTTC.

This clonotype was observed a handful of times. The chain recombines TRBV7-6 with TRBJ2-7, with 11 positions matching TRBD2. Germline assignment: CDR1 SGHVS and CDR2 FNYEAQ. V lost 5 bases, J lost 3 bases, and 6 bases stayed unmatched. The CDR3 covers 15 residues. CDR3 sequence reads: CASSKLAGDRYEQYF. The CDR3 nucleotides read TGTGCCAGCAGCAAACTAGCGGGAGATCGCTACGAGCAGTACTTC.

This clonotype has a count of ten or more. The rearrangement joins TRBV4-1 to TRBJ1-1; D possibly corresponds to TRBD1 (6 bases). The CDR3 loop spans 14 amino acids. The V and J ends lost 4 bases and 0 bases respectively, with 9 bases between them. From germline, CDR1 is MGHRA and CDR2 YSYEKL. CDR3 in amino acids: CASSRDNLNTEAFF. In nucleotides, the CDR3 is TGCGCCAGCAGCCGGGACAACCTGAACACTGAAGCTTTCTTT.

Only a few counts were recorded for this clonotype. The CDR3 nucleotides read TGTGCCATCAGTGGAAACAGGCAGACTAGTGGCTACACCTTC. Protein product: CAISGNRQTSGYTF. V and J are TRBV10-3 and TRBJ1-2, with a possible D match to TRBD1 (5 bases). The CDR3 sequence is 14 residues long. Germline loops: CDR1 ENHRY, CDR2 SYGVKD. V shed 4 bases and J shed 7 bases, with 16 bases lying between them.

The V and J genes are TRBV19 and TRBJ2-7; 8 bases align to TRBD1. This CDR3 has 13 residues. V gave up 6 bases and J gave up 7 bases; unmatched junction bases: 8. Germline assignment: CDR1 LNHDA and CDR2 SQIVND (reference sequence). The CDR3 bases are TGTGCCAGTAGCAGCCAGGGGGCAGGGGAGCAGTACTTC. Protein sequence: CASSSQGAGEQYF.

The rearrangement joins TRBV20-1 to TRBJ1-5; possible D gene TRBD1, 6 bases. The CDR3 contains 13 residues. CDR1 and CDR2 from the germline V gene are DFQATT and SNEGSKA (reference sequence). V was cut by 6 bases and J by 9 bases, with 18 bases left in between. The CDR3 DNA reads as TGCAGTGCGTCGGTACCGGGACAACTGCCCCAGCATTTT. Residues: CSASVPGQLPQHF.

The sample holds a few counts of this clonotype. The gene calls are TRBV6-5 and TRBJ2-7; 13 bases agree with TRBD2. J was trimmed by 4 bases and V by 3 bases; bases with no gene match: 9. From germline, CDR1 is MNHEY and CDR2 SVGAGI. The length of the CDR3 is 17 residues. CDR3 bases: TGTGCCAGCAGTTATTCGCCTGGGACTAGCGGGAATTACGAGCAGTACTTC. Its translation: CASSYSPGTSGNYEQYF.

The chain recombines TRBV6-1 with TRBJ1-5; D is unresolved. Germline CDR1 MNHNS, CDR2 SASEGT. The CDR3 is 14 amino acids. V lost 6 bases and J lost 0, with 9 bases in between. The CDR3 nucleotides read TGTGCCAGCAGGGAGCGGGGTAGCAATCAGCCCCAGCATTTT. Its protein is CASRERGSNQPQHF.

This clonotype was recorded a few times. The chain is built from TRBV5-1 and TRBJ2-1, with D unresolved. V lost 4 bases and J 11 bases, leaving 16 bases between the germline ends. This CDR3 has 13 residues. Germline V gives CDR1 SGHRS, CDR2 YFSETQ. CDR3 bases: TGCGCCAGCAGCCCACTGCACAGTGCTCAGCAGTTCTTC. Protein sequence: CASSPLHSAQQFF.

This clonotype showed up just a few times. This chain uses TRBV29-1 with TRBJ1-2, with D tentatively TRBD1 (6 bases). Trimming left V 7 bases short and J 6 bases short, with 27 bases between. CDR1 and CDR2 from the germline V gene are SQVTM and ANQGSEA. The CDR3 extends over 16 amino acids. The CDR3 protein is CSAGGGAYPDVNGYTF. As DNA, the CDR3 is TGCAGCGCCGGAGGGGGGGCTTATCCAGACGTGAATGGCTACACCTTC.

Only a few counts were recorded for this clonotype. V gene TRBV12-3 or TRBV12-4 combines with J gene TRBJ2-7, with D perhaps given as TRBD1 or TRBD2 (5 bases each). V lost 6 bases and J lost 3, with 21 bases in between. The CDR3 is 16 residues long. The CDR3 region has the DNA TGTGCCAGCAGATACACAGCCGGGACGGTAGGCTACGAGCAGTACTTC. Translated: CASRYTAGTVGYEQYF.